A selection of T cell receptor beta chains follows, all from one sample in a study of shared clonotypes between healthy human individuals. The repertoire was sequenced with immunoSEQ multiplex PCR; TCRdb's copy has only in-frame clones and lacks some. This table holds 300,000 to 400,000 clones, 80% to 90% found once. Sequencing used memory CD8+ T cells sorted from blood. All receptors come from a man between 18 and 29 years old in good health. CDR3s include the opening cysteine and the closing phenylalanine or tryptophan. D genes are given only for firm matches. Clone size is given for some rows only: seen once, a few or many times, or a class if the clone is expanded.

V gene: TRBV9
clone size: .
J gene: TRBJ1-1
D gene: TRBD1
CDR3 protein: CASSVPGGAAFF
CDR3 DNA: TGTGCCAGCAGCGTCCCAGGGGGCGCAGCTTTCTTT

V gene: TRBV7-9
clone size: many
J gene: TRBJ2-5
D gene: .
CDR3 protein: CASSLGGTEYQETQYF
CDR3 DNA: TGTGCCAGCAGCTTAGGGGGTACAGAGTACCAAGAGACCCAGTACTTC

V gene: TRBV4-3
clone size: few
J gene: TRBJ1-5
D gene: TRBD1
CDR3 protein: CASSQEDRAGDQPQHF
CDR3 DNA: TGCGCCAGCAGCCAAGAAGACAGGGCCGGGGATCAGCCCCAGCATTTT

V gene: TRBV9
clone size: .
J gene: TRBJ2-7
D gene: .
CDR3 protein: CASSVGAGYEQYF
CDR3 DNA: TGTGCCAGCAGCGTAGGGGCGGGATACGAGCAGTACTTC

V gene: TRBV30
clone size: .
J gene: TRBJ1-4
D gene: .
CDR3 protein: CAWSIRYRVRGEKLFF
CDR3 DNA: TGTGCCTGGAGTATACGTTACAGGGTGCGGGGTGAAAAACTGTTTTTT

V gene: TRBV6-5
clone size: .
J gene: TRBJ1-5
D gene: TRBD1
CDR3 protein: CASSTGTGGGQPQHF
CDR3 DNA: TGTGCCAGCAGCACCGGGACAGGGGGCGGTCAGCCCCAGCATTTT

V gene: TRBV6-6
clone size: .
J gene: TRBJ2-3
D gene: .
CDR3 protein: CASSYGGFDTQYF
CDR3 DNA: TGTGCCAGCAGTTACGGGGGTTTCGATACGCAGTATTTT

V gene: TRBV27
clone size: .
J gene: TRBJ1-4
D gene: .
CDR3 protein: CASSYRVGSEKLFF
CDR3 DNA: TGTGCCAGCAGTTACAGGGTGGGAAGTGAAAAACTGTTTTTT

V gene: TRBV5-1
clone size: .
J gene: TRBJ2-1
D gene: .
CDR3 protein: CASSLEGASSYNEQFF
CDR3 DNA: TGCGCCAGCAGCTTGGAGGGCGCCAGCTCCTACAATGAGCAGTTCTTC

V gene: TRBV7-2
clone size: .
J gene: TRBJ2-7
D gene: TRBD2
CDR3 protein: CASSLVQRGVPYEQYF
CDR3 DNA: TGTGCCAGCAGCTTAGTTCAGCGGGGGGTGCCCTACGAGCAGTACTTC

V gene: TRBV5-8
clone size: .
J gene: TRBJ2-3
D gene: .
CDR3 protein: CASSLEWLGDTQYF
CDR3 DNA: TGTGCCAGCAGCTTGGAATGGTTGGGGGATACGCAGTATTTT

V gene: TRBV2
clone size: few
J gene: TRBJ2-1
D gene: .
CDR3 protein: CASSVPGPSHEQFF
CDR3 DNA: TGTGCCAGCAGTGTTCCGGGGCCAAGCCATGAGCAGTTCTTC

V gene: TRBV27
clone size: many
J gene: TRBJ1-2
D gene: TRBD1
CDR3 protein: CASSSNTGEANYGYTF
CDR3 DNA: TGTGCCAGCAGTTCCAATACAGGGGAGGCTAACTATGGCTACACCTTC

V gene: TRBV6-5
clone size: .
J gene: TRBJ1-2
D gene: .
CDR3 protein: CASSYGERYYGYTF
CDR3 DNA: TGTGCCAGCAGTTACGGGGAGAGGTACTATGGCTACACCTTC

V gene: TRBV2
clone size: .
J gene: TRBJ2-7
D gene: TRBD1
CDR3 protein: CASSDLTGSSYEQYF
CDR3 DNA: TGTGCCAGCAGTGATTTGACAGGGAGCTCCTACGAGCAGTACTTC

V gene: TRBV18
clone size: .
J gene: TRBJ2-2
D gene: TRBD1
CDR3 protein: CASSPDRDANTGELFF
CDR3 DNA: TGTGCCAGCTCACCCGACAGGGATGCGAACACCGGGGAGCTGTTTTTT

V gene: TRBV7-7
clone size: .
J gene: TRBJ2-5
D gene: .
CDR3 protein: CASSPDPTYQETQYF
CDR3 DNA: TGTGCTAGCAGTCCGGACCCGACGTACCAAGAGACCCAGTACTTC

V gene: TRBV5-1
clone size: .
J gene: TRBJ2-7
D gene: .
CDR3 protein: CASSSEDSWQYF
CDR3 DNA: TGCGCCAGCAGCTCCGAGGACAGTTGGCAGTACTTC

V gene: TRBV13
clone size: .
J gene: TRBJ1-1
D gene: TRBD1
CDR3 protein: CASSSWTGGTEAFF
CDR3 DNA: TGTGCCAGCAGCTCGTGGACAGGGGGCACTGAAGCTTTCTTT

V gene: TRBV5-4
clone size: .
J gene: TRBJ2-3
D gene: .
CDR3 protein: CASSFTSDTQYF
CDR3 DNA: TGTGCCAGCAGCTTTACTTCAGATACGCAGTATTTT

V gene: TRBV11-2
clone size: .
J gene: TRBJ2-5
D gene: .
CDR3 protein: CASSLDNLWGAQETQYF
CDR3 DNA: TGTGCCAGCAGCTTAGATAACCTTTGGGGTGCCCAGGAGACCCAGTACTTC

V gene: TRBV27
clone size: .
J gene: TRBJ1-1
D gene: .
CDR3 protein: CASSFSANTEAFF
CDR3 DNA: TGTGCCAGCAGTTTCTCCGCTAACACTGAAGCTTTCTTT

V gene: TRBV11-2
clone size: .
J gene: TRBJ2-7
D gene: .
CDR3 protein: CASSPTTGAEQYF
CDR3 DNA: TGTGCCAGCAGCCCTACAACGGGAGCCGAGCAGTACTTC

V gene: TRBV6-5
clone size: .
J gene: TRBJ2-3
D gene: .
CDR3 protein: CASSPDRTQDTQYF
CDR3 DNA: TGTGCCAGCAGTCCTGACAGGACACAAGATACGCAGTATTTT

V gene: TRBV4-1
clone size: .
J gene: TRBJ2-1
D gene: .
CDR3 protein: CASSQAAGAFYEQFF
CDR3 DNA: TGCGCCAGCAGCCAAGCGGCGGGGGCTTTCTATGAGCAGTTCTTC

V gene: TRBV5-4
clone size: .
J gene: TRBJ1-1
D gene: .
CDR3 protein: CASSLDRGYSNTEAFF
CDR3 DNA: TGTGCCAGCAGCTTGGATCGTGGGTACAGTAACACTGAAGCTTTCTTT

V gene: TRBV7-8
clone size: .
J gene: TRBJ2-7
D gene: TRBD1
CDR3 protein: CASSLVTGNYEQYF
CDR3 DNA: TGTGCCAGCAGCTTAGTGACAGGGAACTACGAGCAGTACTTC

V gene: TRBV25-1
clone size: .
J gene: TRBJ2-7
D gene: TRBD1
CDR3 protein: CASSPGQGLYEQYF
CDR3 DNA: TGTGCCAGCAGCCCGGGACAGGGTCTTTACGAGCAGTACTTC

V gene: TRBV27
clone size: .
J gene: TRBJ2-5
D gene: .
CDR3 protein: CASSLTAAQETQYF
CDR3 DNA: TGTGCCAGCAGTTTAACGGCAGCCCAAGAGACCCAGTACTTC

V gene: TRBV7-6
clone size: once
J gene: TRBJ2-7
D gene: TRBD1
CDR3 protein: CASSLVGRGLDEQYF
CDR3 DNA: TGTGCCAGCAGCTTAGTCGGCAGGGGGCTCGACGAGCAGTACTTC

V gene: TRBV28
clone size: once
J gene: TRBJ2-7
D gene: TRBD1
CDR3 protein: CASSPQPGQGFEQYF
CDR3 DNA: TGTGCCAGCAGTCCCCAACCGGGACAGGGATTCGAGCAGTACTTC

V gene: TRBV29-1
clone size: .
J gene: TRBJ1-3
D gene: .
CDR3 protein: CSVGGGSGNTIYF
CDR3 DNA: TGCAGCGTTGGGGGGGGCTCTGGAAACACCATATATTTT

V gene: TRBV4-1
clone size: .
J gene: TRBJ1-1
D gene: .
CDR3 protein: CASGDTEAFF
CDR3 DNA: TGCGCCAGCGGTGACACTGAAGCTTTCTTT

V gene: TRBV10-2
clone size: .
J gene: TRBJ2-7
D gene: TRBD2
CDR3 protein: CASSVGGEQYF
CDR3 DNA: TGCGCCAGCAGTGTGGGGGGGGAGCAGTACTTC

V gene: TRBV5-4
clone size: .
J gene: TRBJ1-5
D gene: .
CDR3 protein: CASSPAAGNQPQHF
CDR3 DNA: TGTGCCAGCAGCCCGGCGGCGGGCAATCAGCCCCAGCATTTT

V gene: TRBV5-4
clone size: .
J gene: TRBJ2-2
D gene: .
CDR3 protein: CASRGQYTGELFF
CDR3 DNA: TGTGCCAGCAGAGGACAGTACACCGGGGAGCTGTTTTTT

V gene: TRBV11-2
clone size: once
J gene: TRBJ2-7
D gene: .
CDR3 protein: CASSLSEAEQYF
CDR3 DNA: TGTGCCAGCAGCTTAAGTGAGGCCGAGCAGTACTTC

V gene: TRBV13
clone size: .
J gene: TRBJ2-3
D gene: TRBD2
CDR3 protein: CASSLEPRASGGLTDTQYF
CDR3 DNA: TGTGCCAGCAGCTTAGAACCCCGAGCTAGCGGGGGGCTCACAGATACGCAGTATTTT

V gene: TRBV7-9
clone size: .
J gene: TRBJ2-5
D gene: TRBD2
CDR3 protein: CASSPPNAFSGGALETQYF
CDR3 DNA: TGTGCCAGCAGCCCTCCGAACGCATTTAGCGGGGGGGCCTTGGAGACCCAGTACTTC

V gene: TRBV4-3
clone size: .
J gene: TRBJ2-7
D gene: .
CDR3 protein: CASSQGTDSTYEQYF
CDR3 DNA: TGCGCCAGCAGCCAGGGGACCGATTCCACCTACGAGCAGTACTTC

V gene: TRBV9
clone size: few
J gene: TRBJ1-4
D gene: .
CDR3 protein: CASSAWSIPTTNEKLFF
CDR3 DNA: TGTGCCAGCAGCGCCTGGTCCATCCCGACAACTAATGAAAAACTGTTTTTT

V gene: TRBV7-8
clone size: .
J gene: TRBJ2-3
D gene: TRBD2
CDR3 protein: CASSFTSGSTGDTQYF
CDR3 DNA: TGTGCCAGCAGCTTCACTAGCGGGTCGACGGGAGATACGCAGTATTTT

V gene: TRBV28
clone size: .
J gene: TRBJ1-2
D gene: .
CDR3 protein: CASSIQGWVWGYTF
CDR3 DNA: TGTGCCAGCAGCATACAGGGTTGGGTGTGGGGCTACACCTTC